These 23 T cell receptor beta chains were sequenced from one sample in a study of CD8 T cells in Susac syndrome. RNA in amounts of roughly 0.5 to 1 ug was reverse transcribed with random hexamers. MiXCR was run by TCRdb on the immunoSEQ multiplex PCR reads, yielding one entry per CDR3 protein. The sample has 140,000 or so distinct CDR3 sequences; approximately 95% are singletons. Sequenced sample: CD4+ T cells from PBMCs. These receptors were obtained from a human donor with Susac syndrome.

The V and J genes are TRBV20-1 and TRBJ2-5; tentative D call: TRBD1 (5 bases). The V end lost 6 bases, the J end lost 2 bases, and 13 bases lay between the germline ends. CDR1 and CDR2 from the germline V gene are DFQATT and SNEGSKA (reference sequence). The CDR3 extends over 13 amino acids. In nucleotides, the CDR3 is TGCAGTGCCCTCCAGGGCCTTCAAGAGACCCAGTACTTC. Translation: CSALQGLQETQYF.

The chain employs TRBV14 and TRBJ2-1; 7 bases match TRBD2. J was trimmed by 6 bases and V by 1 base; bases with no gene match: 3. The length of the CDR3 is 14 residues. CDR1 and CDR2 from the germline V gene are SGHDN and FVKESK. DNA for the CDR3: TGTGCCAGCAGCCAAGGGCGGGGGATCAATGAGCAGTTCTTC. Translating gives CASSQGRGINEQFF.

The chain links TRBV7-9 to TRBJ1-2, with D maybe TRBD1 (5 bases). Trimming took 1 base from V and 6 from J, leaving 9 bases between them. CDR1 is SEHNR, CDR2 FQNEAQ, per germline (reference sequence). There are 13 residues in the CDR3. CDR3 DNA: TGTGCCAGCAGCTTAGGGGGGAAGAATGGCTACACCTTC. Its protein is CASSLGGKNGYTF.

The rearrangement joins TRBV10-3 to TRBJ2-3, with TRBD2 matching over 7 bases. Germline CDR1 ENHRY, CDR2 SYGVKD. The trim removed 6 bases at V and 4 bases at J, leaving 10 bases unmatched. The CDR3 spans 15 residues. CDR3: CAISGRRERADTQYF. The CDR3 bases are TGTGCCATCAGCGGGAGGCGGGAGCGCGCAGATACGCAGTATTTT.

The CDR3 here is CASSGDRHLYTF. The DNA of the CDR3 is TGTGCCAGCAGTGGGGACAGGCACCTCTACACCTTC. V and J are TRBV2 and TRBJ1-2; 8 bases fit TRBD1. The CDR3 has 12 amino acids. V gave up 4 bases and J gave up 10 bases; unmatched junction bases: 5. Germline V CDR1 and CDR2: SNHLY, FYNNEI. Full variable domain (rest looked up from reference TRBV2 and TRBJ1-2): EPEVTQTPSHQVTQMGQEVILRCVPISNHLYFYWYRQILGQKVEFLVSFYNNEISEKSEIFDDQFSVERPDGSNFTLKIRSTKLEDSAMYFCASSGDRHLYTFGSGTRLTVV.

The chain combines TRBV3-1 with TRBJ2-1, with D unclear. V was shortened by 0 bases and J by 9 bases, with 15 bases between the two germline ends. CDR3 size: 15 residues. Germline CDR1 reads LGHDT; CDR2 reads YNNKEL (reference sequence). The chain's CDR3 is CASSQDGTLIGEQFF. In nucleotides, the CDR3 is TGTGCCAGCAGCCAAGACGGTACCCTGATCGGTGAGCAGTTCTTC.

The CDR3 nucleotides read TGCAGCGTCGGACTAGCGGCACTGGGGGCAGATACGCAGTATTTT. Amino acid sequence: CSVGLAALGADTQYF. The rearrangement links TRBV29-1 to TRBJ2-3; 10 bases match TRBD2. This CDR3 is 15 amino acids long. Germline V lookup: CDR1 SQVTM, CDR2 ANQGSEA. Trimming took 6 bases from V and 4 from J; bases not matched to a gene: 10.

The chain combines TRBV29-1 with TRBJ2-7; 8 bases are shared with TRBD1. This CDR3 region has 12 residues. Germline V gene sequence: CDR1 SQVTM, CDR2 ANQGSEA. Germline trimming cut 7 bases from V and 2 bases from J; bases unmatched to any gene: 4. The DNA of the CDR3 is TGCAGCGGGGGGGACAGGCCCTACGAGCAGTACTTC. Its protein product is CSGGDRPYEQYF.

The CDR3 nucleotides read TGCAGTGCCAGGGCGACAGGGGGGGATGAGCAGTTCTTC. This codes for CSARATGGDEQFF. The J gene is TRBJ2-1, the V gene TRBV20-1; TRBD1 agrees at 9 bases. Trimming cost V 6 bases and J 8 bases; bases outside gene matches: 8. CDR1 and CDR2 from the germline V gene are DFQATT and SNEGSKA (reference sequence). This CDR3 has 13 amino acids.

The chain's CDR3 is CAIGDRAYEQYF. CDR3 DNA sequence: TGTGCCATTGGGGACAGAGCCTACGAGCAGTACTTC. The V call is TRBV6-6, the J call TRBJ2-7; 7 bases line up with TRBD1. This CDR3 comprises 12 residues. The ends lost 10 bases at V and 2 bases at J; junction bases unmatched: 5. Germline values: CDR1 MNHNY, CDR2 SVGAGI (reference sequence).

The chain uses TRBV20-1 and TRBJ2-5; 13 bases fit TRBD2. The CDR3 runs to 14 residues. The trim removed 5 bases at V and 13 bases at J, leaving 13 bases unmatched. Germline V gene sequence: CDR1 DFQATT, CDR2 SNEGSKA (reference sequence). CDR3 residues: CSAGSGTSGARPYF. CDR3 in DNA: TGCAGTGCTGGTTCCGGGACTAGCGGGGCCCGTCCGTACTTC.

This chain links TRBV7-2 with TRBJ2-3; D not certain. Trimming removed 4 bases at V and 5 bases at J, with 10 bases between. Germline CDR1 and CDR2: SGHTA and FQGNSA. The CDR3 has 13 residues. The CDR3 DNA reads TGTGCCAGCAGCTCGGGCACTGGAGATACGCAGTATTTT. Protein product: CASSSGTGDTQYF.

The J gene is TRBJ1-1, the V gene TRBV13; tentative D call: TRBD1 (6 bases). In germline, CDR1 is PRHDT, CDR2 FYEKMQ (reference sequence). This CDR3 has 17 amino acids. Trimming removed 5 bases at V and 6 bases at J, with 25 bases between. The CDR3 reads CASSRQALINPRAEAFF. Written as DNA, the CDR3 is TGTGCCAGCAGCCGACAGGCCCTAATAAACCCGCGGGCTGAAGCTTTCTTT. Full variable domain (outside the CDR3, taken from reference TRBV13 and TRBJ1-1): AAGVIQSPRHLIKEKRETATLKCYPIPRHDTVYWYQQGPGQDPQFLISFYEKMQSDKGSIPDRFSAQQFSDYHSELNMSSLELGDSALYFCASSRQALINPRAEAFFGQGTRLTVV.

This clonotype was observed a single time. The genes are TRBV7-6 and TRBJ2-2; TRBD1 agrees at 10 bases. This CDR3 region has 15 residues. V lost 4 bases to trimming and J lost 4 bases; unmatched junction nucleotides: 3. Germline-derived CDR1 and CDR2 are SGHVS and FNYEAQ. This CDR3 is CASSSGQGSTGELFF. DNA of the CDR3: TGTGCCAGCAGCTCGGGACAGGGGTCCACCGGGGAGCTGTTTTTT.

The CDR3 region is CSASRQGNQPQHF. The CDR3 nucleotides read TGCAGTGCTAGCAGACAGGGCAATCAGCCCCAGCATTTT. J is TRBJ1-5 and V is TRBV20-1; weak D call: TRBD1 (6 bases). The CDR3 is made up of 13 amino acids. Germline V gene lookup returns CDR1 DFQATT and CDR2 SNEGSKA (reference sequence). V was pared by 3 bases and J by 2 bases, with 8 bases between.

V and J are TRBV20-1 and TRBJ1-5, with D unclear. The ends were cut back, 3 bases at V and 1 base at J, with 22 bases in the middle. The CDR3 is made up of 18 amino acids. Germline V gene sequence: CDR1 DFQATT, CDR2 SNEGSKA (reference sequence). The chain's CDR3 is CSASGRGRRYDSNQPQHF. In nucleotides, the CDR3 is TGCAGTGCTAGTGGGCGCGGACGAAGATATGACAGCAATCAGCCCCAGCATTTT.

This chain joins TRBV5-1 and TRBJ2-1; 9 bases map to TRBD2. CDR3 size: 17 residues. Germline CDR1 and CDR2: SGHRS and YFSETQ. The ends lost 0 bases at V and 2 bases at J; junction bases unmatched: 6. The CDR3 nucleotides are TGCGCCAGCAGCTTGGCGTTGAGACTAGCGGCCTACAATGAGCAGTTCTTC. It is translated as CASSLALRLAAYNEQFF.

The chain combines TRBV5-6 with TRBJ2-7; no firm D call. CDR1 is SGHDT and CDR2 is YYEEEE in the germline V gene. Trimming pared 2 bases from V and 3 bases from J, leaving 6 bases between. The CDR3 consists of 12 residues. Here the CDR3 DNA reads TGTGCCAGCAGCTTCGCGCGCTACGAGCAGTACTTC. Residues: CASSFARYEQYF. Using reference TRBV5-6 and TRBJ2-7 for the parts outside the CDR3, the full variable domain is DAGVTQSPTHLIKTRGQQVTLRCSPKSGHDTVSWYQQALGQGPQFIFQYYEEEERQRGNFPDRFSGHQFPNYSSELNVNALLLGDSALYLCASSFARYEQYFGPGTRLTVT.

J is TRBJ2-7 and V is TRBV5-1; 10 nucleotides agree with TRBD2. J lost 1 base, V lost 4 bases, and 5 bases had no gene match. The CDR3 loop spans 15 amino acids. Germline V gene sequence: CDR1 SGHRS, CDR2 YFSETQ. The CDR3 is CASSETSGPSYEQYF. The CDR3 bases are TGCGCCAGCAGCGAGACTAGCGGGCCATCCTACGAGCAGTACTTC.

This clonotype was picked up one time. The J gene is TRBJ1-6, the V gene TRBV4-1; D perhaps matches TRBD1 (5 bases). This CDR3 has 16 residues. Germline CDR1 and CDR2: MGHRA and YSYEKL. Trimming shortened V by 2 bases and J by 6 bases, and 14 bases separated the two germline ends. As DNA, the CDR3 is TGCGCCAGCAGCCAAAAGGGGAGGGACTTTAATTCACCCCTCCACTTT. Translating gives CASSQKGRDFNSPLHF.

With respect to this clonotype: One end of the junction does not line up with germline, which may come from a read error. The CDR3 sequence is CSARDPLQGLQETQYF. The DNA of the CDR3 is TGCAGTGCGAGAGATCCCTTACAGGGGCTCCAAGAGACCCAGTACTTC. The rearrangement uses TRBV20-1 and TRBJ2-5; 7 bases align to TRBD1. Germline V CDR1 and CDR2: DFQATT, SNEGSKA (reference sequence). The CDR3 extends over 16 amino acids.

The chain couples TRBV19 to TRBJ2-5; the match to TRBD2 covers 8 bases. CDR3 length: 15 residues. Germline loops: CDR1 LNHDA, CDR2 SQIVND (reference sequence). J was trimmed by 2 bases and V by 4 bases; bases with no gene match: 6. CDR3 sequence: CASSTGGGRQETQYF. Here the CDR3 DNA reads TGTGCCAGTAGTACTGGCGGGGGGCGGCAAGAGACCCAGTACTTC.

This chain connects TRBV12-3 or TRBV12-4 to TRBJ2-1, with D perhaps matching TRBD1 or TRBD2 (5 bases each). The CDR3 contains 16 residues. Trimming removed 3 bases at V and 0 bases at J, with 12 bases between. As DNA, the CDR3 is TGTGCCAGCAGTTTGTGGTCAGGGAGCTCCTACAATGAGCAGTTCTTC. As protein: CASSLWSGSSYNEQFF.